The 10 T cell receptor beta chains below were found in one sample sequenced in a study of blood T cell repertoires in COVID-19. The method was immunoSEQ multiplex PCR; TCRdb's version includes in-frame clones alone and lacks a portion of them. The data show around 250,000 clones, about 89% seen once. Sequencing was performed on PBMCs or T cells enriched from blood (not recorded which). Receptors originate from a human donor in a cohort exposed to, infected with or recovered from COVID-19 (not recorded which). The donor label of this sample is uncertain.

CDR3 nucleotides: TGTGCCAGCAGTCACCTACAGGGGGCCACTGAAGCTTTCTTT. Translation: CASSHLQGATEAFF. J is TRBJ1-1 and V is TRBV25-1; 9 bases line up with TRBD1. Germline V gene sequence: CDR1 MGHDK, CDR2 SYGVNS. J lost 4 bases, V lost 5 bases, and 5 bases had no gene match. The CDR3 is made up of 14 amino acids. The full variable domain, in which reference TRBV25-1 and TRBJ1-1 provide the parts outside the CDR3, is EADIYQTPRYLVIGTGKKITLECSQTMGHDKMYWYQQDPGMELHLIHYSYGVNSTEKGDLSSESTVSRIRTEHFPLTLESARPSHTSQYLCASSHLQGATEAFFGQGTRLTVV.

The CDR3, as DNA: TGTGCCAGCAGCCAAGACCGGACAGGGGGCGAAGAGCAGTACTTC. This sequence encodes CASSQDRTGGEEQYF. The J gene is TRBJ2-7, the V gene TRBV3-1 (or the pseudogene TRBV3-2); TRBD1 aligns across 11 bases. Germline CDR1 is LGHDT and CDR2 is YNNKEL (reference sequence). The CDR3 sequence is 15 residues long. The trim removed 0 bases at V and 7 bases at J, leaving 5 bases unmatched.

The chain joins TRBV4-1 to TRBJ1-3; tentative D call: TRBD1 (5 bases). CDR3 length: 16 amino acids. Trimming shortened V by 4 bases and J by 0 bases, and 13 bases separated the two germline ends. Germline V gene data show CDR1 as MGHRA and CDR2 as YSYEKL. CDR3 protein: CASSPALGDSGNTIYF. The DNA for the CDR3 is TGCGCCAGCAGCCCGGCTTTAGGGGACTCTGGAAACACCATATATTTT.

As DNA, the CDR3 is TGTGCCAGTATCGGCAGGGGCCTCGGACACTCCTACGAGCAGTACTTC. It translates to CASIGRGLGHSYEQYF. V and J are TRBV19 and TRBJ2-7; possible D gene TRBD1, 6 bases. The CDR3 covers 16 residues. The ends were cut back, 7 bases at V and 0 bases at J, with 19 bases in the middle. From germline, CDR1 is LNHDA and CDR2 SQIVND (reference sequence).

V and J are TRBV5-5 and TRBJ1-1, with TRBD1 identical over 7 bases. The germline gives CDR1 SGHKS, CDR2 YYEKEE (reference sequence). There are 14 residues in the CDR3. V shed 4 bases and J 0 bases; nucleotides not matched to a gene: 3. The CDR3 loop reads CASSRDSLNTEAFF. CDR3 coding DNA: TGTGCCAGCAGCCGGGACAGCCTGAACACTGAAGCTTTCTTT.

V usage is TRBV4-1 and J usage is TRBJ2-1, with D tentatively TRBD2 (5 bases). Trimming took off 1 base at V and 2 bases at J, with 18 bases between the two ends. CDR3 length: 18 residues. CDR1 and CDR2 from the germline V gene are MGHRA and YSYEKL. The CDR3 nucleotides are TGCGCCAGCAGCCAAGTCGTAGGAGGAATCGGTACCTACAATGAGCAGTTCTTC. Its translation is CASSQVVGGIGTYNEQFF.

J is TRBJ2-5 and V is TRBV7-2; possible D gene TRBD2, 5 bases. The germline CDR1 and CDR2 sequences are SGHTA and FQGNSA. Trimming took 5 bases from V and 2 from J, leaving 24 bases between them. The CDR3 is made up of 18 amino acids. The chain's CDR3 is CASSPPYRFRWRQETQYF. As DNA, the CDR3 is TGTGCCAGCAGCCCTCCTTATCGCTTCCGGTGGAGGCAAGAGACCCAGTACTTC.

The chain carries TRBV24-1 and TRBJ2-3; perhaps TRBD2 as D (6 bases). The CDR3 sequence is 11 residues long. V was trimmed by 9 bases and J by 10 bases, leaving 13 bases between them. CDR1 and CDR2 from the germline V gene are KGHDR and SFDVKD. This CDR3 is CATGDFKAQYF. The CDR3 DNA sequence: TGTGCCACCGGGGACTTCAAGGCGCAGTATTTT.

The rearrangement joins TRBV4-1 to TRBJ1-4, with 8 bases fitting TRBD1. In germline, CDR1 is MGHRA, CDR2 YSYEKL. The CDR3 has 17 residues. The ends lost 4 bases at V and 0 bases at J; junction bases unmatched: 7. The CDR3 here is CASSPDREGPTNEKLFF. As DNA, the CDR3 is TGCGCCAGCAGCCCGGACAGGGAGGGTCCAACTAATGAAAAACTGTTTTTT.

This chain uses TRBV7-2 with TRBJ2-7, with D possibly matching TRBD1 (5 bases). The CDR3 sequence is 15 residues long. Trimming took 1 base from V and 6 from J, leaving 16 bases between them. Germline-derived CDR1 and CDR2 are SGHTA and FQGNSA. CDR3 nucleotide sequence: TGTGCCAGCAGCTTAGTTGTAGGGGTGCATGGCGAGCAGTACTTC. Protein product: CASSLVVGVHGEQYF.